This TCR beta chain was identified during a study of technical replicates of blood from several donors. The table came from immunoSEQ multiplex PCR; TCRdb's copy has only in-frame clones and leaves some out. The table shows fewer than 85,000 clones, with approximately 90% occurring only once. CDR1 LNHDA and CDR2 SQIVND come from the germline V gene (reference sequence). This CDR3 region has 14 residues. The germline V and J ends were trimmed by 9 bases and 1 base, with 15 bases remaining between them. The origin of this receptor is a human donor in good health. Some clones in this sample may be carry-over from other donors' samples. Sequenced material: PBMCs. The chain carries TRBV19 and TRBJ1-2; D uncertain. This CDR3 reads CASTRGGFNYGYTF. CDR3 DNA sequence: TGTGCCAGCACTCGGGGAGGATTTAACTATGGCTACACCTTC.